This TCR beta chain came from a study of T cells in Graves' hyperthyroidism and ophthalmopathy. A remark on this clonotype: The antigen remains unidentified.

The study excluded patients with uncontrolled infection, other autoimmune disease, pregnancy or lactation. On the basis of clinical symptoms, serum thyroxine and TRAb, thyroid ultrasound and orbital computed tomography, diagnoses were made. This CDR3 comprises 11 residues. V dropped 2 bases and J dropped 9 bases, with 7 bases sitting between them. The germline CDR1 and CDR2 sequences are MDHEN and SYDVKM. Study-wide results and caveats: Ophthalmopathy was predicted by the model a median of approximately 6 months ahead of onset. Also found in blood were most expanded thyroid clonotypes above 0.001.

TCR beta CDR3 region amplification was performed from RNA transcripts. Initially, a first-round RT-PCR of the TCR CDR3 employed the HTBI primer set. MiXCR, applied by TCRdb to the multiplex PCR reads, yields one record per CDR3 protein. The table lists around 300,000 distinct CDR3 sequences, about 20% of them singletons. The specimen was blood. The receptor was isolated from a man between 25 and 39 years old with Graves' ophthalmopathy. The chain employs TRBV28 and TRBJ2-5; no definite D call. CDR3 sequence reads: CASSLQRAQYF. CDR3 bases: TGTGCCAGCAGTTTACAAAGGGCCCAGTACTTC.